Here is one T cell receptor beta chain with its context. This specimen belongs to a study of PD-1 blockade in mismatch repair-deficient tumors. Study-level background: All were previously treated, progressing patients with around eleven mismatch repair-deficient cancer types.

This table comes from immunoSEQ multiplex PCR, and its TCRdb copy is limited to in-frame clones, with some not included. The sample shows about 130,000 clones, 88% of them seen only once. The V end lost 0 bases, the J end lost 8 bases, and 14 bases lay between the germline ends. Germline CDR1 reads MGHRA; CDR2 reads YSYEKL. The CDR3 extends over 16 amino acids. Mismatch repair deficiency was confirmed in all patients, by PCR or immunohistochemistry. Source: peripheral blood, taken about 17 months after starting pembrolizumab. V is TRBV4-1 and J is TRBJ1-6, with D unclear. This receptor was taken from an adult with mismatch repair-deficient cancer. CDR3 amino acids: CASSQDDEAGDSPLHF. CDR3 in DNA: TGCGCCAGCAGCCAAGATGACGAGGCGGGTGATTCACCCCTCCACTTT.